This TCR beta chain was recovered during a study of blood T cell repertoires in COVID-19 (dated by TCRdb to about 2020). General notes on the study: Collaborator samples came from the United States, Italy and Spain and covered acute and convalescent phases of COVID-19. The prospective study material was composed of cDNA or gDNA derived from T cells, B-cell-depleted T cells, or PBMCs. Deeply sampled blood TCRbeta repertoires from subjects exposed to, actively infected with, or recovered from COVID-19 were included in the dataset. The sample metadata nearly always contained a de-identified subject ID, COVID-19 status, age in years and sex. Where available, HLA class I and class II types were taken from metadata supplied by the sample provider and were not determined by assay-based typing. The repertoires were released in a freely available public database intended as a resource for research on the immune response to SARS-CoV-2. Samples were obtained from the ongoing ImmuneRACE study (first 160 participants) and from 1,254 subjects provided by 6 global collaborators.

The immunoSEQ Assay, a bias-controlled multiplex PCR, was used to amplify TCRbeta CDR3 regions from genomic DNA. The paper's data handling went like this. Nucleated cell counts per sample were estimated from amplification of reference gene primers within the assay. Sequence reads were collapsed and filtered to measure the absolute abundance of every unique TCRbeta CDR3 rearrangement. Productive Simpson clonality was computed per sample as the square root of Simpson's diversity index over productive rearrangements. Sourced from immuneACCESS, this table was stored by TCRdb with only in-frame sequences that have V and J called. A share of the clones is absent; for the studies checked, an unresolved V gene accounts for under half, and the remainder has no known explanation. V, J and clone size were drawn from that table, and D and trimming were deduced from the DNA. This sample holds roughly 190,000 clones; around 80% were observed only once. Around 12% of the sample is held by the ten biggest clonotypes.

Whole blood was collected in K2EDTA tubes by collaborating institutions according to the institutions' own protocols. For TCRbeta analysis, collaborators shipped samples in one of three forms: frozen whole blood, isolated PBMCs, or DNA extracted from either of those sample types. Inclusive of the bounding cysteine and phenylalanine, the CDR3 is 15 residues long. Just CDR3 DNA is preserved here, 45 bases in frame from base 1. V loses 6 bases at its end and J loses 6 bases; junction bases beyond the gene matches: 8. Reading the germline V gene gives CDR1 LGHNT and CDR2 FRNRAP. This clone was seen a single time. Its recognized antigen is unknown. It has no much larger one-base neighbor in the sample; base qualities were not kept. Beyond this particular receptor, the publication reports: Clinical and demographic metadata were provided uncurated, with the amount varying by source and participant.

The V and J genes are TRBV12-5 and TRBJ1-1; a stretch of 12 junction bases matches TRBD1. The sample comprised peripheral blood. This receptor was obtained from a woman between 45 and 65 years old with acute or convalescent COVID-19. CDR3 region: CASGPGTGGGAEAFF. The nucleotides are TGTGCTAGTGGCCCCGGGACAGGGGGCGGAGCTGAAGCTTTCTTT.